The following is a T cell receptor (beta chain) sequence with its context. These data originate in a study of cytomegalovirus exposure and HLA in healthy donors. V was pared by 4 bases and J by 4 bases, with 13 bases between. The CDR3 is made up of 14 amino acids. Looked up from germline, CDR1 is SGHAT and CDR2 is FQNNGV. Primers included in the PCR were 60 Vbeta and 13 Jbeta primers. Clones were sequenced by immunoSEQ multiplex PCR, and TCRdb holds only the in-frame ones, with some missing. Here the sample spans approximately 86,000 clones, around 85% being singletons. This chain links TRBV11-2 with TRBJ1-2; D might be TRBD1 (5 bases). The sample consisted of PBMCs. This sequence originates from a middle-aged man in good health and CMV-seropositive. The CDR3 spells CASSSSGGGYGYTF. The DNA for the CDR3 is TGTGCCAGCAGCTCTTCTGGGGGAGGCTATGGCTACACCTTC.